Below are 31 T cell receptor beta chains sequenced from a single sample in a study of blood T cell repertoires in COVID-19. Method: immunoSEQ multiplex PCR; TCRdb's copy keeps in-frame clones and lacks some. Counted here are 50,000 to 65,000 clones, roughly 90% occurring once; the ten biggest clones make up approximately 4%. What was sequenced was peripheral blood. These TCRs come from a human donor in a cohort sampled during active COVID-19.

As DNA, the CDR3 is TGTGCCAGCCGCCTCGGCAGCGGGAGGGCCTACGAGCAGTACTTC. It is translated as CASRLGSGRAYEQYF. The chain combines TRBV5-4 with TRBJ2-7; 10 bases fit TRBD2. V dropped 7 bases and J dropped 2; count of bases not matched to a gene: 9. CDR3 length equals 15 residues. The V gene's germline CDR1 is SGHNT and CDR2 YYREEE (reference sequence).

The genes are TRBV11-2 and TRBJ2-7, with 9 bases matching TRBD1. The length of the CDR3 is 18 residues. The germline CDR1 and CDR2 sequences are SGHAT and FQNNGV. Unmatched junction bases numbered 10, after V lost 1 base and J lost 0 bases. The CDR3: CASSLVKGGTGFSYEQYF. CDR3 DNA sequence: TGTGCCAGCAGCTTAGTGAAAGGGGGGACAGGGTTCTCCTACGAGCAGTACTTC.

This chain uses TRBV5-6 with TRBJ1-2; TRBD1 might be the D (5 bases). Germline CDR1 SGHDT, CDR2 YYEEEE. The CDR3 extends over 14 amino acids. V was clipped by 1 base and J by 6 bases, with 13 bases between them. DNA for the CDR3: TGTGCCAGCAGCTTGAACAGGTTGGGTCATGGCTACACCTTC. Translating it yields CASSLNRLGHGYTF.

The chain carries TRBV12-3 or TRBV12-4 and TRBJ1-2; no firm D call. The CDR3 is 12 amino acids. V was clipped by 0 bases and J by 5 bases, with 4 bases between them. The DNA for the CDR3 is TGTGCCAGCAGTTTAGCCCTATATGGCTACACCTTC. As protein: CASSLALYGYTF.

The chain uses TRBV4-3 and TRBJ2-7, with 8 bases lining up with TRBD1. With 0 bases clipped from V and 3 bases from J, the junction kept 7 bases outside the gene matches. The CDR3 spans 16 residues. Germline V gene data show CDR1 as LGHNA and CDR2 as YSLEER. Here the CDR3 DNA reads TGCGCCAGCAGCCAAGACTTCGGACAGGGAGGCTACGAGCAGTACTTC. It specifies CASSQDFGQGGYEQYF.

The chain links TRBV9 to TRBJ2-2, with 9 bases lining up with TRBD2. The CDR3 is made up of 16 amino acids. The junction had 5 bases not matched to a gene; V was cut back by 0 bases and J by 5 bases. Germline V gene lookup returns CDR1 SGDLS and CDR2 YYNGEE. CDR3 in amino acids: CASSVVSGGYTGELFF. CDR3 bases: TGTGCCAGCAGCGTAGTCAGCGGGGGGTATACCGGGGAGCTGTTTTTT.

The CDR3 sequence is CASSPGTVRSGEKLFF. CDR3 coding DNA: TGCGCCAGCAGCCCCGGGACAGTACGATCCGGTGAAAAACTGTTTTTT. The genes are TRBV5-1 and TRBJ1-4, with 7 positions matching TRBD1. Germline-derived CDR1 and CDR2 are SGHRS and YFSETQ. The V and J ends lost 4 bases and 7 bases, in that order; junction bases with no gene match: 13. The CDR3 sequence is 16 residues long.

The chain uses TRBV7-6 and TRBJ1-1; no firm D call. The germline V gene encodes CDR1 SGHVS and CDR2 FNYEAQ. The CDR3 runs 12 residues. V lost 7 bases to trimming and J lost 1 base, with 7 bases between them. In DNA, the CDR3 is TGTGCCAGCATAGCGGGGAACACTGAAGCTTTCTTT. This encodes CASIAGNTEAFF.

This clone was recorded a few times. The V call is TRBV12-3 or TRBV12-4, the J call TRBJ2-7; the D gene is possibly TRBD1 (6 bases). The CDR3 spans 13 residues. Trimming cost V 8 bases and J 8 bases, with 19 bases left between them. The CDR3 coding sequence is TGTGCCAGCGGCTCCAACCGGGACACCCAGCAGTACTTC. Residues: CASGSNRDTQQYF.

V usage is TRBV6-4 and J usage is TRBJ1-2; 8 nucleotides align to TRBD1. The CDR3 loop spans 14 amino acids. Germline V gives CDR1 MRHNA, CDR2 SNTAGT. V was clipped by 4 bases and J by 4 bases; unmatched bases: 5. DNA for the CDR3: TGTGCCAGCAGTGCGGACAGGGTGACCTATGGCTACACCTTC. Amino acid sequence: CASSADRVTYGYTF.

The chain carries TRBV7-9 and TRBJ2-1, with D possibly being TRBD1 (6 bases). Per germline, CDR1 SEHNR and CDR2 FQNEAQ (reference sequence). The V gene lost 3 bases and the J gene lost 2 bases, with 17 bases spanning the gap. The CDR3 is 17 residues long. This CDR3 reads CASSFLRGITTYNEQFF. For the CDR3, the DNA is TGTGCCAGCAGCTTCCTAAGGGGGATTACTACCTACAATGAGCAGTTCTTC. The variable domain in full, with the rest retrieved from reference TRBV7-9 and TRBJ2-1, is DTGVSQNPRHKITKRGQNVTFRCDPISEHNRLYWYRQTLGQGPEFLTYFQNEAQLEKSRLLSDRFSAERPKGSFSTLEIQRTEQGDSAMYLCASSFLRGITTYNEQFFGPGTRLTVL.

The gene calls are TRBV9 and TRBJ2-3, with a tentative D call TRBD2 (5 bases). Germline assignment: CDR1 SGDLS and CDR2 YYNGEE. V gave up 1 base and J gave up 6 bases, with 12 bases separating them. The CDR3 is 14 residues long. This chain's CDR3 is CASSVTGGGDTQYF. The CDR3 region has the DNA TGTGCCAGCAGCGTAACCGGAGGCGGGGATACGCAGTATTTT. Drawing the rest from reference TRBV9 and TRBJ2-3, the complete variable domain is DSGVTQTPKHLITATGQRVTLRCSPRSGDLSVYWYQQSLDQGLQFLIQYYNGEERAKGNILERFSAQQFPDLHSELNLSSLELGDSALYFCASSVTGGGDTQYFGPGTRLTVL.

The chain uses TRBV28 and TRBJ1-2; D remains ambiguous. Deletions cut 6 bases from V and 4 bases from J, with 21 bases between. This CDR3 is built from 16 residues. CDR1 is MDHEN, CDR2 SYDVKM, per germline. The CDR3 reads CASSYPGGEGSYGYTF. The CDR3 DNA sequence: TGTGCCAGCAGCTACCCCGGCGGGGAGGGATCCTATGGCTACACCTTC.

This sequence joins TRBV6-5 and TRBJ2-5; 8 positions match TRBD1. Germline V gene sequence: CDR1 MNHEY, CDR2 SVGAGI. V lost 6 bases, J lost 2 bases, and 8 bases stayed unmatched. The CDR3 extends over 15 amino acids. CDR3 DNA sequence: TGTGCCAGCAGAAGACGGACAGGGTTGCAAGAGACCCAGTACTTC. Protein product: CASRRRTGLQETQYF.

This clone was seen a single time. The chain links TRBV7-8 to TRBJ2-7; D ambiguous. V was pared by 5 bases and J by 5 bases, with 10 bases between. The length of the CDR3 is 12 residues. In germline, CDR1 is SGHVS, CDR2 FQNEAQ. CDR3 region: CASSPVRDEQYF. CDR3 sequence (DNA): TGTGCCAGCAGCCCCGTCCGGGACGAGCAGTACTTC. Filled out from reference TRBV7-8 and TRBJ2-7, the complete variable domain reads GAGVSQSPRYKVAKRGQDVALRCDPISGHVSLFWYQQALGQGPEFLTYFQNEAQLDKSGLPSDRFFAERPEGSVSTLKIQRTQQEDSAVYLCASSPVRDEQYFGPGTRLTVT.

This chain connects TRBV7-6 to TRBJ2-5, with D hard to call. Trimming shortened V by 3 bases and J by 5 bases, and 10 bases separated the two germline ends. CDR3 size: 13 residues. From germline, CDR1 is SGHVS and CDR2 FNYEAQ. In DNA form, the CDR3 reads TGTGCCAGCAGCTTTGTCACCAGGGAGACCCAGTACTTC. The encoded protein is CASSFVTRETQYF.

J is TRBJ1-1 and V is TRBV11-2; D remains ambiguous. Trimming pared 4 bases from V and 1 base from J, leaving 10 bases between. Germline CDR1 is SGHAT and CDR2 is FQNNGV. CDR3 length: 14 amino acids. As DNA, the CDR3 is TGTGCCAGCAGCTACCTGGCGGGGAACACTGAAGCTTTCTTT. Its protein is CASSYLAGNTEAFF.

In DNA form, the CDR3 reads TGTGCCAGCAGCGCAGGACAGGGAAGGTCCTACGAGCAGTACTTC. As protein: CASSAGQGRSYEQYF. The chain uses TRBV7-6 and TRBJ2-7; 8 bases align to TRBD1. Germline assignment: CDR1 SGHVS and CDR2 FNYEAQ. This CDR3 is 15 amino acids long. J gave up 1 base and V 5 bases, and 7 bases lay outside the gene matches.

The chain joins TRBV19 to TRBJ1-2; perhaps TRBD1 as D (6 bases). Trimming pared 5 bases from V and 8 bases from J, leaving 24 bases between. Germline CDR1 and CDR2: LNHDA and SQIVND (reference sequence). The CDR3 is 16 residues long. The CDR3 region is CASSPSSGAVQDGYTF. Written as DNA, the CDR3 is TGTGCCAGTAGTCCGTCATCAGGGGCGGTTCAAGACGGCTACACCTTC.

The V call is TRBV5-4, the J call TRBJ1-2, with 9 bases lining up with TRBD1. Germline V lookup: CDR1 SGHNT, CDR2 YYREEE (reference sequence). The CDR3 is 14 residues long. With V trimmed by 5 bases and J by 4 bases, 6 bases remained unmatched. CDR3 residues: CASRAGTGTYGYTF. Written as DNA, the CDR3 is TGTGCCAGCAGGGCCGGGACAGGGACCTATGGCTACACCTTC.

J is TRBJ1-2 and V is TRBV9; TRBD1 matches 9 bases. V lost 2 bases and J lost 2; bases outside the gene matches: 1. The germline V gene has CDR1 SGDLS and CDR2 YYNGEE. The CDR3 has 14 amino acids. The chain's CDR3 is CASSVGQGNYGYTF. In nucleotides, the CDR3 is TGTGCCAGCAGCGTCGGACAGGGGAACTATGGCTACACCTTC.

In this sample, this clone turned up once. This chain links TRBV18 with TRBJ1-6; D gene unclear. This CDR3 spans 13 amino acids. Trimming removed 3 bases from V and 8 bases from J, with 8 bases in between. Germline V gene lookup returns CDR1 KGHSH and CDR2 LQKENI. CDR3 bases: TGTGCCAGCTCACCGGAGGGTTATTCACCCCTCCACTTT. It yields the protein CASSPEGYSPLHF.

The CDR3 spells CASSFGANTEAFF. In DNA, the CDR3 is TGTGCCAGCAGTTTTGGGGCAAACACTGAAGCTTTCTTT. V and J are TRBV27 and TRBJ1-1; tentative D call: TRBD1 (5 bases). This CDR3 spans 13 amino acids. Germline V gene data show CDR1 as MNHEY and CDR2 as SMNVEV (reference sequence). Trimming cost V 3 bases and J 2 bases, with 7 bases left between them.

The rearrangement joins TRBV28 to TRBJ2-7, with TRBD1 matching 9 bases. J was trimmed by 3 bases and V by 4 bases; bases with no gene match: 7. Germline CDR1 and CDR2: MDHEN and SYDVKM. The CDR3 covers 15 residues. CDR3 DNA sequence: TGTGCCAGCAGTTCAGGACAGGGGTTCTTCTACGAGCAGTACTTC. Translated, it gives CASSSGQGFFYEQYF.

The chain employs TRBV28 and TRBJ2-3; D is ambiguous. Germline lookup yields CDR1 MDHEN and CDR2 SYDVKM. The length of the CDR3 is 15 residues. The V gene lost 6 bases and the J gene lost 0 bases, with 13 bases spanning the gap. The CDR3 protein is CASSPLAASTDTQYF. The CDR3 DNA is TGTGCCAGCAGCCCTCTCGCGGCTAGCACAGATACGCAGTATTTT.

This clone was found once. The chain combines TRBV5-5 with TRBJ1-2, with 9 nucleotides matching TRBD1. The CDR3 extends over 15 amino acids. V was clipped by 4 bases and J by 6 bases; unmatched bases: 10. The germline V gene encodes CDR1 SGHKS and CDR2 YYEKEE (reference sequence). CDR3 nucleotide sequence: TGTGCCAGCAGCATACCGGGACAGGGACTCAATGGCTACACCTTC. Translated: CASSIPGQGLNGYTF.

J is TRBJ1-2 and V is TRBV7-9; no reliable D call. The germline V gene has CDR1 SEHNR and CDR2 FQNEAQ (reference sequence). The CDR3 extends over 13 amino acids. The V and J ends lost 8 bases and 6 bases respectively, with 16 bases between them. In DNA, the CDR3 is TGTGCCAGCGGCGCAAAGATTGGGCATGGCTACACCTTC. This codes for CASGAKIGHGYTF.

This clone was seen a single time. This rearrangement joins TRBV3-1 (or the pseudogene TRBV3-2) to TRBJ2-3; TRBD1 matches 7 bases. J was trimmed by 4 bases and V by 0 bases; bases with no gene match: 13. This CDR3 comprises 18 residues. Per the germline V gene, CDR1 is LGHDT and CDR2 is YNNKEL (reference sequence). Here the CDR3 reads CASSQDRATGSVADTQYF. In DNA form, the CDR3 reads TGTGCCAGCAGCCAAGATAGGGCGACAGGGTCGGTTGCAGATACGCAGTATTTT.

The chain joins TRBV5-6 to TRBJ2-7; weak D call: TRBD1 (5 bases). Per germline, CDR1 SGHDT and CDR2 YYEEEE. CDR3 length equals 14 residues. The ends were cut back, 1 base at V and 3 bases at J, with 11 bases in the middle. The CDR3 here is CASSLRSTGYEQYF. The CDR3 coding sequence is TGTGCCAGCAGCTTGAGGAGTACAGGCTACGAGCAGTACTTC.

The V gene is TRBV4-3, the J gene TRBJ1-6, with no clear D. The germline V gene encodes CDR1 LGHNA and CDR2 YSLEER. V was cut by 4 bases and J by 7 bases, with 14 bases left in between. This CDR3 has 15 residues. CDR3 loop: CASSPRDSGNSPLHF. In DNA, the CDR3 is TGCGCCAGCAGCCCGAGGGATTCGGGGAATTCACCCCTCCACTTT.

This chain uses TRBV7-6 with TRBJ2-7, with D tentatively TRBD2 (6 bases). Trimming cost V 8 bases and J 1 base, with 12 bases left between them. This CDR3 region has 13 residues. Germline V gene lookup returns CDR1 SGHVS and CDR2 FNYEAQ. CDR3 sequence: CASRSGLSYEQYF. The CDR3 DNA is TGTGCCAGCCGGAGCGGGCTATCCTACGAGCAGTACTTC.